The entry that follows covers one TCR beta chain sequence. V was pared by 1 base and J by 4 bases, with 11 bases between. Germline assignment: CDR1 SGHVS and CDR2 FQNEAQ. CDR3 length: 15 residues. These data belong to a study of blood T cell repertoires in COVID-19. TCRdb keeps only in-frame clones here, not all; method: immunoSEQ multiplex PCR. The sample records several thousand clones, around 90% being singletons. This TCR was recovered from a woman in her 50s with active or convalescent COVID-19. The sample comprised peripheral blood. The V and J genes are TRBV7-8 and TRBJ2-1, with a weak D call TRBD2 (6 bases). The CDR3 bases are TGTGCCAGCAGCTTAGGGCTAGCGTCGTACAATGAGCAGTTCTTC. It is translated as CASSLGLASYNEQFF.